The subject of this entry is one T cell receptor (beta chain). This table comes from immunoSEQ multiplex PCR, and its TCRdb copy is limited to in-frame clones, with some not included. The sample yields about 52,000 clones, about four fifths seen once. This entry comes from a study of blood T cell repertoires in COVID-19. As for the study in general: Some COVID-19 samples were acute and others convalescent; all came from the United States, Italy and Spain.

CDR3 length: 14 amino acids. Germline V lookup: CDR1 SNHLY, CDR2 FYNNEI. Trimming took off 4 bases at V and 1 base at J, with 8 bases between the two ends. The Seattle patients joined while their infection was active and were tracked longitudinally afterward. The TCR originated in an elderly man with COVID-19, enrolled during active disease. The chain uses TRBV2 and TRBJ1-5; D unresolved. The material sequenced was peripheral blood. CDR3 sequence reads: CASSAFSSNQPQHF. CDR3 coding DNA: TGTGCCAGCAGTGCGTTCTCCAGCAATCAGCCCCAGCATTTT.